Presented here are 12 T cell receptor beta chains from one specimen sequenced in a study of blood T cell repertoires in COVID-19. Sequencing was performed with immunoSEQ multiplex PCR; in TCRdb, only in-frame clones are kept and a portion is missing. Among some 350,000 clones, about 83% were seen once, and the ten largest hold 2.5% to 3%. The sample was peripheral blood. These receptors originate from a man aged 30 to 39 with active or convalescent COVID-19.

CDR3: CASSLTGQGKAFF. The DNA of the CDR3 is TGTGCCAGCAGCTTGACGGGACAGGGTAAAGCTTTCTTT. This chain links TRBV7-9 with TRBJ1-1; 9 nucleotides align to TRBD1. The V segment lost 3 bases and the J segment 9 bases; nucleotides outside the gene matches: 5. Looked up from germline, CDR1 is SEHNR and CDR2 is FQNEAQ (reference sequence). CDR3 size: 13 residues.

The J gene is TRBJ1-1, the V gene TRBV7-2; no firm D call. V was shortened by 2 bases and J by 0 bases, with 13 bases between the two germline ends. This CDR3 has 16 amino acids. Germline V gene lookup returns CDR1 SGHTA and CDR2 FQGNSA. The CDR3 reads CASSLMAQPMNTEAFF. The DNA of the CDR3 is TGTGCCAGCAGCTTAATGGCACAGCCGATGAACACTGAAGCTTTCTTT. The variable domain in full, with the rest retrieved from reference TRBV7-2 and TRBJ1-1, is GAGVSQSPSNKVTEKGKDVELRCDPISGHTALYWYRQSLGQGLEFLIYFQGNSAPDKSGLPSDRFSAERTGGSVSTLTIQRTQQEDSAVYLCASSLMAQPMNTEAFFGQGTRLTVV.

This chain uses TRBV29-1 with TRBJ2-7; D perhaps matches TRBD1 (5 bases). The CDR3 has 12 residues. Germline values: CDR1 SQVTM, CDR2 ANQGSEA. Trimming took off 0 bases at V and 5 bases at J, with 8 bases between the two ends. The CDR3 DNA follows: TGCAGCGTTGAAGACAGGGATCACGAGCAGTACTTC. Amino acid sequence: CSVEDRDHEQYF.

The sample holds one count of this clone. Distinct nucleotide sequences in the sample also encode this CDR3. The rearrangement joins TRBV9 to TRBJ2-7, with D tentatively TRBD2 (6 bases). The CDR3 sequence is 14 residues long. V lost 1 base and J 4 bases, leaving 12 bases between the germline ends. The V gene's germline CDR1 is SGDLS and CDR2 YYNGEE. The CDR3 protein is CASSVSGSGYEQYF. In nucleotides, the CDR3 is TGTGCCAGCAGCGTATCCGGGAGTGGATACGAGCAGTACTTC.

The chain couples TRBV5-4 to TRBJ1-1; 7 bases map to TRBD1. V lost 5 bases to trimming and J lost 0 bases; unmatched junction nucleotides: 4. There are 14 residues in the CDR3. Per the germline V gene, CDR1 is SGHNT and CDR2 is YYREEE (reference sequence). CDR3 loop: CASRPDRLNTEAFF. The CDR3 DNA reads TGTGCCAGCAGACCGGACAGGCTGAACACTGAAGCTTTCTTT.

The chain combines TRBV4-3 with TRBJ1-1; TRBD1 might be the D (5 bases). V dropped 6 bases and J dropped 4 bases, with 12 bases sitting between them. The CDR3 is 13 amino acids. Per the germline V gene, CDR1 is LGHNA and CDR2 is YSLEER. The CDR3 nucleotides read TGCGCCAGCAGTCAAAGGGGAATCACTGAAGCTTTCTTT. This gives the protein CASSQRGITEAFF.

The V gene is TRBV7-2, the J gene TRBJ2-3, with D unresolved. The CDR3 is 14 amino acids. CDR1 and CDR2 (germline): SGHTA, FQGNSA. With 5 bases removed from V and 4 bases from J, the gap between germline ends came to 13 bases. CDR3 amino acids: CASSPEVRPDTQYF. The CDR3 DNA reads TGTGCCAGCAGCCCTGAGGTCCGGCCAGATACGCAGTATTTT.

The V and J genes are TRBV28 and TRBJ2-1, with 12 bases identical to TRBD2. J lost 7 bases, V lost 5 bases, and 6 bases had no gene match. The CDR3 is made up of 15 amino acids. Germline loops: CDR1 MDHEN, CDR2 SYDVKM. CDR3 in DNA: TGTGCCAGCAGTCTGACTAGCGGGAGTTTGAATGAGCAGTTCTTC. Protein sequence: CASSLTSGSLNEQFF.

The chain is built from TRBV7-9 and TRBJ2-7, with 8 bases aligning to TRBD1. The CDR3 loop spans 13 amino acids. V was clipped by 7 bases and J by 2 bases; unmatched bases: 4. CDR1 and CDR2 from the germline V gene are SEHNR and FQNEAQ (reference sequence). The CDR3 sequence: CASTTGGPYEQYF. CDR3 DNA sequence: TGTGCCAGCACCACAGGGGGTCCCTACGAGCAGTACTTC.

The rearrangement joins TRBV7-2 to TRBJ1-2; 9 bases are shared with TRBD1. With 1 base clipped from V and 7 bases from J, the junction kept 4 bases outside the gene matches. The CDR3 extends over 14 amino acids. Per the germline V gene, CDR1 is SGHTA and CDR2 is FQGNSA. This CDR3 reads CASSLGTGESGYTF. DNA for the CDR3: TGTGCCAGCAGCTTAGGGACAGGGGAGAGTGGCTACACCTTC.

The rearrangement uses TRBV29-1 and TRBJ1-1, with a possible D match to TRBD1 (5 bases). V dropped 6 bases and J dropped 5 bases, with 16 bases sitting between them. CDR1 and CDR2 (germline): SQVTM, ANQGSEA. The CDR3 consists of 13 residues. The CDR3 DNA reads TGCAGCGTCGGCGGGGGGGGTGGTACTGAAGCTTTCTTT. Translated, it gives CSVGGGGGTEAFF.

This clone was seen more than once but under ten times. V and J are TRBV5-4 and TRBJ1-6, with D possibly matching TRBD1 (6 bases). Between the trimmed V and J ends, which lost 0 bases and 5 bases, there was a span of 9 bases. The CDR3 spans 15 residues. Germline V gene data show CDR1 as SGHNT and CDR2 as YYREEE (reference sequence). The CDR3 DNA is TGTGCCAGCAGCTTGGAGACAGGCGATAATTCACCCCTCCACTTT. This encodes CASSLETGDNSPLHF.